This is a list of T cell receptor beta chains from one sample in a study of blood T cell repertoires in COVID-19. Repertoires were generated with immunoSEQ multiplex PCR, while TCRdb's copy carries only in-frame clones and drops some. There are approximately 250,000 clones in the sample; more than 75% occur only once, and about 8.6% lies in the top ten. The specimen sequenced was peripheral blood. The receptors were sampled from a man aged 35 to 55 with active or convalescent COVID-19. CDR3s include the opening cysteine and the closing phenylalanine or tryptophan. Fields, in order: V gene, J gene, D gene, clone size, CDR3 DNA, CDR3 protein. D genes are given only for firm matches. Some rows mark clone size as missing; the rest say once, few, many or name a class of expanded clone.

V: TRBV7-9; J: TRBJ2-3; D: TRBD1; size: few; DNA: TGTGCCAGCAGCCAAACAGGGGGACCCGTCGATACGCAGTATTTT; CDR3: CASSQTGGPVDTQYF
V: TRBV6-5; J: TRBJ1-1; D: TRBD1; size: -; DNA: TGTGCCAGCAGGACGACAGGGACGAGTGAAGCTTTCTTT; CDR3: CASRTTGTSEAFF
V: TRBV19; J: TRBJ1-1; D: -; size: -; DNA: TGTGCCAGTAGTTGGCGACAGAAAAACACTGAAGCTTTCTTT; CDR3: CASSWRQKNTEAFF
V: TRBV12-3/TRBV12-4; J: TRBJ1-1; D: -; size: -; DNA: TGTGCCAGCAGGGGGGGGACCGAAGCTTTCTTT; CDR3: CASRGGTEAFF
V: TRBV11-3; J: TRBJ2-2; D: -; size: -; DNA: TGTGCCAGCAGCGAGTCTGTTAGCACGTCCGGGGAGCTGTTTTTT; CDR3: CASSESVSTSGELFF
V: TRBV5-1; J: TRBJ2-7; D: TRBD2; size: -; DNA: TGCGCCAGCAGCTTAGGGACTAGCACCTCCTACGAGCAGTACTTC; CDR3: CASSLGTSTSYEQYF
V: TRBV30; J: TRBJ1-4; D: TRBD1; size: -; DNA: TGTGCCTGGAGCCCCCCGGGACAGGGGTTCGATGTTTACGAAAAACTGTTTTTT; CDR3: CAWSPPGQGFDVYEKLFF
V: TRBV5-1; J: TRBJ2-1; D: -; size: -; DNA: TGCGCCAGCAGCGTACGCGGTGGCCGGGAACCTAATGAGCAGTTCTTC; CDR3: CASSVRGGREPNEQFF
V: TRBV6-5; J: TRBJ1-3; D: TRBD1; size: -; DNA: TGTGCCAGCAGTTGGGACAGTTTCTACTCTGGAAACACCATATATTTT; CDR3: CASSWDSFYSGNTIYF
V: TRBV4-1; J: TRBJ1-6; D: -; size: -; DNA: TGCGCCAGCAGCCAGGACCCAACGGAGGGAAGCAATTCACCCCTCCACTTT; CDR3: CASSQDPTEGSNSPLHF
V: TRBV5-1; J: TRBJ2-3; D: TRBD1; size: -; DNA: TGCGCCAGCAGCTTTCGGGACAGGGTCGTGGATACGCAGTATTTT; CDR3: CASSFRDRVVDTQYF
V: TRBV12-3/TRBV12-4; J: TRBJ1-2; D: -; size: -; DNA: TGTGCCAGCAGCCAGGGAGGTGGCTACACCTTC; CDR3: CASSQGGGYTF
V: TRBV5-5; J: TRBJ1-2; D: -; size: -; DNA: TGTGCCAGCAGCTTGGAGCAGCCAGGATATGGCTACACCTTC; CDR3: CASSLEQPGYGYTF
V: TRBV6-5; J: TRBJ1-5; D: -; size: -; DNA: TGTGCCAGCGACCCGGGGGGTAGCAATCAGCCCCAGCATTTT; CDR3: CASDPGGSNQPQHF
V: TRBV10-2; J: TRBJ2-7; D: TRBD2; size: once; DNA: TGCGCCAGCAGCTCCCCCGGGACTAGCGGGTCCTACGAGCAGTACTTC; CDR3: CASSSPGTSGSYEQYF
V: TRBV27; J: TRBJ1-1; D: -; size: -; DNA: TGTGCCAGCAGGACAGCGGCGGGGGTCATGAACACTGAAGCTTTCTTT; CDR3: CASRTAAGVMNTEAFF
V: TRBV10-2; J: TRBJ2-1; D: TRBD2; size: -; DNA: TGCGCCAGCAGTGCTACGGGACTAGCGGGGGCCCCCCCGTACAATGAGCAGTTCTTC; CDR3: CASSATGLAGAPPYNEQFF
V: TRBV24-1; J: TRBJ2-5; D: TRBD2; size: once; DNA: TGTGCCACCAGTGATCGGGGGGGAGAGACCCAGTACTTC; CDR3: CATSDRGGETQYF
V: TRBV9; J: TRBJ1-2; D: -; size: once; DNA: TGTGCCAGCAGCGCGCCGGGACAAAACTATGGCTACACCTTC; CDR3: CASSAPGQNYGYTF
V: TRBV13; J: TRBJ1-6; D: -; size: -; DNA: TGTGCCAGCAGCTTAGCAGGGTCGGGTAATTCACCCCTCCACTTT; CDR3: CASSLAGSGNSPLHF
V: TRBV11-2; J: TRBJ2-7; D: -; size: once; DNA: TGTGCCAGCAGCTGGGCCCGGGGTCACGAGCAGTACTTC; CDR3: CASSWARGHEQYF
V: TRBV28; J: TRBJ1-2; D: -; size: -; DNA: TGTGCCAGCAGCTCCACAGGTTACTTCTTCTCGGTCACCTTC; CDR3: CASSSTGYFFSVTF
V: TRBV2; J: TRBJ1-1; D: -; size: -; DNA: TGTGCCAGCGGGGCAGGAGGGGCCACTGAAGCTTTCTTT; CDR3: CASGAGGATEAFF
V: TRBV24-1; J: TRBJ2-5; D: -; size: -; DNA: TGTGCCACCAGTGACCTAGACAGTTTTGAGACCCAGTACTTC; CDR3: CATSDLDSFETQYF
V: TRBV27; J: TRBJ1-5; D: -; size: -; DNA: TGTGCCAGCAGAGACAGGCCCCTTAAGCTTAGCAATCAGCCCCAGCATTTT; CDR3: CASRDRPLKLSNQPQHF
V: TRBV5-4; J: TRBJ2-7; D: -; size: -; DNA: TGTGCCAGCAGCTTGGGCTCCAGCAGGGTGGAGCAGTACTTC; CDR3: CASSLGSSRVEQYF
V: TRBV5-1; J: TRBJ2-5; D: TRBD2; size: -; DNA: TGCGCCAGCAGCTCGGGACTAGCGGTTCAAGAGACCCAGTACTTC; CDR3: CASSSGLAVQETQYF
V: TRBV5-1; J: TRBJ2-3; D: -; size: -; DNA: TGCGCCAGCAGCCCGGACACGGTTTCGTTGGAAACGCAGTATTTT; CDR3: CASSPDTVSLETQYF
V: TRBV4-1; J: TRBJ2-6; D: TRBD1; size: -; DNA: TGCGCCAGCAGCCAAGGAGGGGGACAGGGGGTTGGGGCCAACGTCCTGACTTTC; CDR3: CASSQGGGQGVGANVLTF
V: TRBV11-1; J: TRBJ1-6; D: TRBD1; size: once; DNA: TGTGCCAGCAGCTTGGGACAGACCGATAATTCACCCCTCCACTTT; CDR3: CASSLGQTDNSPLHF
V: TRBV12-3/TRBV12-4; J: TRBJ1-5; D: -; size: -; DNA: TGTGCCAGCAGTTCCGGTCAGCCCCAGCATTTT; CDR3: CASSSGQPQHF
V: TRBV9; J: TRBJ2-5; D: TRBD2; size: -; DNA: TGTGCCAGCAGCCCCCGAAGGCGGGAGGGGATTGGAGAGACCCAGTACTTC; CDR3: CASSPRRREGIGETQYF